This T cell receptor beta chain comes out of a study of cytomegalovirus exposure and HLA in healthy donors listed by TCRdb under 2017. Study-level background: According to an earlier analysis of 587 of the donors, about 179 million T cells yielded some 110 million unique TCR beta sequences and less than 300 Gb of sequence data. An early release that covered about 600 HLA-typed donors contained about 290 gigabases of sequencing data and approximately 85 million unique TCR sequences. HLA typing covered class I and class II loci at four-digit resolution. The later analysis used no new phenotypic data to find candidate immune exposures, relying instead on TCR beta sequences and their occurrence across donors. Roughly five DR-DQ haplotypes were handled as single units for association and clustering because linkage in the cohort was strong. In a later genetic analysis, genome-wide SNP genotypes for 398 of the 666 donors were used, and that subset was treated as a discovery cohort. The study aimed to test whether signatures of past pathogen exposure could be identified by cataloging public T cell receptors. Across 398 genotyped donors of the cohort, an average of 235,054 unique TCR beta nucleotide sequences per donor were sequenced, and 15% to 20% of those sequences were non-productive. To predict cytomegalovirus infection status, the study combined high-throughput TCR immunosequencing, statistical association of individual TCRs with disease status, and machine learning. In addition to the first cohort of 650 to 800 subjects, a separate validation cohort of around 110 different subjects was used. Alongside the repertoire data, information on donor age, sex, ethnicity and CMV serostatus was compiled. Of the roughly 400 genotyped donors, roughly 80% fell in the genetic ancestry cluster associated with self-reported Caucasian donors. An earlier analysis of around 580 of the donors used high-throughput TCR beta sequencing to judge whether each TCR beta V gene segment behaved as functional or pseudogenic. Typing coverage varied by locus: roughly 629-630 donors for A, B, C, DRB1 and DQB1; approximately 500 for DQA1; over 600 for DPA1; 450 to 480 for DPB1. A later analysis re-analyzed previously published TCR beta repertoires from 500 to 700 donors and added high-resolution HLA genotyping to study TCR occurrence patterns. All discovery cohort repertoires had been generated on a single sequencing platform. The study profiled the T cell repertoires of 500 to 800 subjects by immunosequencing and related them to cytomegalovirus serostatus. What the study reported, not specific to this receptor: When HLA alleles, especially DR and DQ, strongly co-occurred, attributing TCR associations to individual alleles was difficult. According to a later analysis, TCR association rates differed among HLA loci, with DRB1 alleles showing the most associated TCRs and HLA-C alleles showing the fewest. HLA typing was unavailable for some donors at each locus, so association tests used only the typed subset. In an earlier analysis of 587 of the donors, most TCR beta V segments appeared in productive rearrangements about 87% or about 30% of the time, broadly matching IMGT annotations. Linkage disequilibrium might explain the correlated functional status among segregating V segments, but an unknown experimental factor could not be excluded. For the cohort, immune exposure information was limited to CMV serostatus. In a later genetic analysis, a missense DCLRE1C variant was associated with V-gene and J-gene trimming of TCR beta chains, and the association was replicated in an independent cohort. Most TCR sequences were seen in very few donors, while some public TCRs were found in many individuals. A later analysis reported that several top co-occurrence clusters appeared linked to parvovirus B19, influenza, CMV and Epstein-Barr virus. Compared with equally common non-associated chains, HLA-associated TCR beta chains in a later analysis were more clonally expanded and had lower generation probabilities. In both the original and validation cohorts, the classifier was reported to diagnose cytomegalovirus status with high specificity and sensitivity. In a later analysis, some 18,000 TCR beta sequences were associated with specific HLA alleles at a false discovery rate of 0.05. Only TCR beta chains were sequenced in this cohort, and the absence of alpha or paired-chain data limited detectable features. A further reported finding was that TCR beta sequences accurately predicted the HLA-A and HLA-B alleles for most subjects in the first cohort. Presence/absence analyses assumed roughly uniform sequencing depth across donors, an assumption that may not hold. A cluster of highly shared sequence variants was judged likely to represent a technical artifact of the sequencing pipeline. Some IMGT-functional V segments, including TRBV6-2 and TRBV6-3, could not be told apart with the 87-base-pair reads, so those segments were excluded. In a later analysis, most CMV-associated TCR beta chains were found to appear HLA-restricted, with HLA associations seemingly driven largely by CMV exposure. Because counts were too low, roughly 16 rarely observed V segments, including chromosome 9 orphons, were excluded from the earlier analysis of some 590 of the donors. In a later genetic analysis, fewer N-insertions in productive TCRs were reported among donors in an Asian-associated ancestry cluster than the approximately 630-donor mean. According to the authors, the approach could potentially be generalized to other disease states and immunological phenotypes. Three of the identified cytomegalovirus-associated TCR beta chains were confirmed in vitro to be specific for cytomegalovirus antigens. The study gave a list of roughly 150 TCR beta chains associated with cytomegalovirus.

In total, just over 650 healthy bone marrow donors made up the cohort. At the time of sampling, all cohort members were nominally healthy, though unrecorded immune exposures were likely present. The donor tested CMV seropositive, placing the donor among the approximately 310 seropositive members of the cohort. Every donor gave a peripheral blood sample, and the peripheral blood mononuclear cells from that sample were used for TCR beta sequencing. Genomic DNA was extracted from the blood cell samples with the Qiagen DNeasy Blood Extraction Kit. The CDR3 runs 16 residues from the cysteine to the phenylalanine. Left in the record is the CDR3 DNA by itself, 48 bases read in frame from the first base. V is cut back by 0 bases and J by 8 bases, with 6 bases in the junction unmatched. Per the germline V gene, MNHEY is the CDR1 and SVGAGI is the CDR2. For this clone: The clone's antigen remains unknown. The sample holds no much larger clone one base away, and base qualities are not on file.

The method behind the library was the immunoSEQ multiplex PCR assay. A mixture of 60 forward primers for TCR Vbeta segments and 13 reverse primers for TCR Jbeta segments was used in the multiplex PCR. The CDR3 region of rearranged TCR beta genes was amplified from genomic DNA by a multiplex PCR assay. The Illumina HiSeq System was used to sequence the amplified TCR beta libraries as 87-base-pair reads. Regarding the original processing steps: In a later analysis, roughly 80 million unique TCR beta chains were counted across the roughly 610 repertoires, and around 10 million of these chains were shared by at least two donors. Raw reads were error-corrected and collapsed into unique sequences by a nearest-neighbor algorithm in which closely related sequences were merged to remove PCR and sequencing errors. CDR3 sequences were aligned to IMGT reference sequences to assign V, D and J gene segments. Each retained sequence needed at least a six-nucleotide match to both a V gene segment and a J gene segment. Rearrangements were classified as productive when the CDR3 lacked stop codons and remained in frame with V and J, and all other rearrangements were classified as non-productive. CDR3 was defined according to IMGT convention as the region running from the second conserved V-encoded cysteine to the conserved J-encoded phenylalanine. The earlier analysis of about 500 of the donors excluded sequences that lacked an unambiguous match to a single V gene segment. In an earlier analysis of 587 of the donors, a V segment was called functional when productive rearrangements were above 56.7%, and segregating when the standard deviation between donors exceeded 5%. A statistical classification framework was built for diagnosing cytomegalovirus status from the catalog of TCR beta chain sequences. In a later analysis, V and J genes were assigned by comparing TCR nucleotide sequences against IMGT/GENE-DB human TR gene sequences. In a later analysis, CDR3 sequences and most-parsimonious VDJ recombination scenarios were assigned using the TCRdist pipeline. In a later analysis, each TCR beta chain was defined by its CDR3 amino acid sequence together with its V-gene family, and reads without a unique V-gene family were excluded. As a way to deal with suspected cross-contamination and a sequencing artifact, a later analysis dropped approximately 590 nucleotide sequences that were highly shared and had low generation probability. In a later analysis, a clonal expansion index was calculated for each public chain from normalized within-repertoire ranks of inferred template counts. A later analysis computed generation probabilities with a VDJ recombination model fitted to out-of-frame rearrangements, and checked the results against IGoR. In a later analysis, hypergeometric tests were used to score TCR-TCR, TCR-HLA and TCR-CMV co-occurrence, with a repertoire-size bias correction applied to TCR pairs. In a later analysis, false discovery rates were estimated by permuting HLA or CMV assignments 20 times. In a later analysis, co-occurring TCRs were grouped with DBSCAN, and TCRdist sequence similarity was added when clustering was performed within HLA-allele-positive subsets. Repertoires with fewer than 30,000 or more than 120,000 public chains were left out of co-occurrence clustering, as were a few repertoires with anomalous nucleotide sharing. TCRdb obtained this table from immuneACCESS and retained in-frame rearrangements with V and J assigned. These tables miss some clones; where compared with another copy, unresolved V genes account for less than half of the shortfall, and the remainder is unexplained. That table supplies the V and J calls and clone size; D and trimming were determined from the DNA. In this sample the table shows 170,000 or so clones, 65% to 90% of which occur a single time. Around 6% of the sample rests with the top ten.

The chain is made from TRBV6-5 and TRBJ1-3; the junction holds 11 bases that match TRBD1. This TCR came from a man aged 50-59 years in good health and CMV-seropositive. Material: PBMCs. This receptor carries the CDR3 CASSYSDRGPWDTIYF. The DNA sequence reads TGTGCCAGCAGTTACTCGGACAGGGGGCCGTGGGACACCATATATTTT.